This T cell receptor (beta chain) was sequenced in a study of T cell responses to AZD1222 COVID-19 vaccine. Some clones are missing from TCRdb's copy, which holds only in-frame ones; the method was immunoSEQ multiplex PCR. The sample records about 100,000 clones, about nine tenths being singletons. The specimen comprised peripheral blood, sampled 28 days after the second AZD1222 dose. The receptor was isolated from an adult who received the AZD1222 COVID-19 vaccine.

CDR3 nucleotides: TGTGCCAGTAGTAACTGGGGAAATCAGCCCCAGCATTTT. The encoded protein is CASSNWGNQPQHF. This sequence joins TRBV19 and TRBJ1-5, with D unclear. The CDR3 is 13 amino acids. V lost 4 bases and J 4 bases, leaving 8 bases between the germline ends. Germline V lookup: CDR1 LNHDA, CDR2 SQIVND (reference sequence).